A single sample is the source of the 9 T cell receptor beta chains below, sequenced in a study of cytomegalovirus exposure and HLA in healthy donors. Only in-frame clones appear in the TCRdb table, and some are missing; sequencing was by immunoSEQ multiplex PCR. The sample includes over 200,000 clones, approximately 82% of them seen just once. Sequences were obtained from PBMCs. The source is a woman between 18 and 29 years old in good health and CMV-seronegative.

This chain links TRBV9 with TRBJ2-1; 7 bases are shared with TRBD1. V lost 0 bases to trimming and J lost 7 bases; unmatched junction nucleotides: 4. Per germline, CDR1 SGDLS and CDR2 YYNGEE. This CDR3 comprises 14 residues. CDR3 region: CASSVVPGQNEQFF. For the CDR3, the DNA is TGTGCCAGCAGCGTAGTCCCGGGACAGAATGAGCAGTTCTTC.

The chain has TRBV18 and TRBJ2-1, with 9 bases lining up with TRBD1. The CDR3 has 14 residues. V lost 8 bases to trimming and J lost 8 bases; unmatched junction nucleotides: 10. The germline V gene has CDR1 KGHSH and CDR2 LQKENI. The CDR3 region is CASTRQGGKDEQFF. DNA for the CDR3: TGTGCCAGCACAAGACAGGGGGGGAAGGATGAGCAGTTCTTC. The entire variable domain, with the rest obtained from reference TRBV18 and TRBJ2-1, is as follows: NAGVMQNPRHLVRRRGQEARLRCSPMKGHSHVYWYRQLPEEGLKFMVYLQKENIIDESGMPKERFSAEFPKEGPSILRIQQVVRGDSAAYFCASTRQGGKDEQFFGPGTRLTVL.

The rearrangement uses TRBV2 and TRBJ1-1; 9 positions agree with TRBD1. The V segment lost 7 bases and the J segment 1 base; nucleotides outside the gene matches: 1. Germline assignment: CDR1 SNHLY and CDR2 FYNNEI. CDR3 size: 13 residues. In DNA form, the CDR3 reads TGTGCCAGCAAGGGACAGGGGAACACTGAAGCTTTCTTT. This translates into CASKGQGNTEAFF.

CDR3 DNA sequence: TGCGCCAGCAGCCAGACAGGGTTGGATACGCAGTATTTT. It codes for CASSQTGLDTQYF. This chain joins TRBV5-1 and TRBJ2-3, with 7 bases fitting TRBD1. This CDR3 spans 13 amino acids. The germline CDR1 and CDR2 sequences are SGHRS and YFSETQ. J lost 6 bases, V lost 4 bases, and 5 bases had no gene match.

The chain joins TRBV2 to TRBJ1-1, with 10 bases identical to TRBD1. There are 15 residues in the CDR3. The ends lost 6 bases at V and 0 bases at J; junction bases unmatched: 4. Per germline, CDR1 SNHLY and CDR2 FYNNEI. The CDR3 protein is CASRGTGDMNTEAFF. The CDR3 coding sequence is TGTGCCAGCAGGGGGACAGGGGACATGAACACTGAAGCTTTCTTT.

CDR3 DNA sequence: TGTGCCTGGAGTCCACAGGGAGATGAGCAGTTCTTC. It translates to CAWSPQGDEQFF. This chain connects TRBV30 to TRBJ2-1, with a weak D call TRBD1 (6 bases). Between the trimmed V and J ends, which lost 2 bases and 8 bases, there was a span of 10 bases. The CDR3 has 12 residues. CDR1 is GTSNPN, CDR2 SVGIG, per germline (reference sequence).

This sequence joins TRBV6-1 and TRBJ1-2; TRBD1 aligns across 7 bases. The CDR3 sequence is 16 residues long. Trimming removed 2 bases from V and 2 bases from J; junction bases left unmatched: 8. Germline lookup yields CDR1 MNHNS and CDR2 SASEGT. In DNA form, the CDR3 reads TGTGCCAGCAGTGAACCACTCACAGGGGCCAACTATGGCTACACCTTC. Amino acid sequence: CASSEPLTGANYGYTF.

This clone was counted a single time. The chain links TRBV7-9 to TRBJ2-2, with 12 bases identical to TRBD2. The CDR3 is 16 residues long. From germline, CDR1 is SEHNR and CDR2 FQNEAQ (reference sequence). J lost 5 bases, V lost 5 bases, and 6 bases had no gene match. Written as DNA, the CDR3 is TGTGCCAGCAGCCTTACTAGCGGGAGGTTTACCGGGGAGCTGTTTTTT. It encodes CASSLTSGRFTGELFF.

The V call is TRBV29-1, the J call TRBJ2-1, with TRBD1 matching over 10 bases. V was pared by 8 bases and J by 14 bases, with 15 bases of the junction left unmatched. CDR3 size: 13 residues. Per the germline V gene, CDR1 is SQVTM and CDR2 is ANQGSEA. Here the CDR3 DNA reads TGCAGCTTTGGACAGGGGGTCACCCATGGAAAGTTCTTC. Translating gives CSFGQGVTHGKFF.